The 2 T cell receptor beta chains given below trace back to one sample, sequenced in a study of T-cell memory formation after mild COVID-19. TCRdb re-derived calls from the 5' RACE reads in MiXCR, one entry per CDR3 protein. This sample carries about 100,000 distinct CDR3 sequences, roughly an eighth of them seen once, and the ten largest clones take around 40%. The sequenced material came from PBMCs or a T cell subset sorted from them (not recorded which). The receptor source for this set is a man in his late teens or twenties who had mild COVID-19 (a few samples of this study predate the infection). Cell type and time point are not known.

The J gene is TRBJ2-3, the V gene TRBV7-3, with 9 nucleotides matching TRBD2. CDR1 is SGHTA and CDR2 is FQGTGA in the germline V gene. This CDR3 is built from 15 residues. The J segment lost 2 bases and the V segment lost 4 bases, leaving 4 bases of the junction unmatched. CDR3 DNA sequence: TGTGCCAGCAGCTCGTCTAGCGGGAACACAGATACGCAGTATTTT. This codes for CASSSSSGNTDTQYF.

This clonotype came up a few times. The chain has TRBV6-5 and TRBJ1-3, with 7 bases aligning to TRBD1. The CDR3 loop spans 21 amino acids. The ends lost 7 bases at V and 0 bases at J; junction bases unmatched: 24. Germline CDR1 is MNHEY and CDR2 is SVGAGI. The CDR3 DNA is TGTGCCAGCATAGGCGGTCCTCCGGACAGGCGACTTGTTAACTCTGGAAACACCATATATTTT. It codes for CASIGGPPDRRLVNSGNTIYF.